This T cell receptor beta chain was documented in a study of immune characterization of retroperitoneal liposarcoma. Turning to this clonotype: Since a much larger clone is just one base distant, this may be a read error. Since no conserved phenylalanine or tryptophan closes the CDR3, a read error is the likely cause.

TCRdb called the PCR reads again in MiXCR, with one record for every CDR3 protein. The data hold 9,000 to 10,000 distinct CDR3 sequences, with roughly 25% observed a single time. The length of the CDR3 is 14 residues. Trimming cost V 6 bases and J 10 bases, with 19 bases left between them. The germline CDR1 and CDR2 sequences are SGHNT and YENEEA. This clonotype originated in a male donor with retroperitoneal liposarcoma. The sample consisted of tumor tissue. This chain joins TRBV11-3 and TRBJ2-1, with D maybe TRBD1 (6 bases). The CDR3 is CASSPRGSDYEQFL. The CDR3 DNA reads TGTGCCAGCAGTCCCAGGGGCAGTGACTACGAGCAGTTCTTA.